A single sample gave rise to the 11 T cell receptor beta chains below, sequenced in a study of cytomegalovirus exposure and HLA in healthy donors. PCR used 60 Vbeta primers and 13 Jbeta primers. Using immunoSEQ multiplex PCR, the repertoire was profiled, and TCRdb retains in-frame clones only, with some absent. The repertoire holds 150,000 to 200,000 clones, with roughly 80% as singletons. Sequenced material: PBMCs. All receptors come from a woman under 30 in good health and CMV-seronegative.

J is TRBJ1-4 and V is TRBV11-2; 8 bases map to TRBD1. J lost 2 bases, V lost 6 bases, and 11 bases had no gene match. This CDR3 has 17 residues. CDR1 and CDR2 from the germline V gene are SGHAT and FQNNGV. CDR3 DNA: TGTGCCAGCAGACATTGGGGCAGGGGGCGGACTAATGAAAAACTGTTTTTT. Residues: CASRHWGRGRTNEKLFF. Drawing the rest from reference TRBV11-2 and TRBJ1-4, the complete variable domain is EAGVAQSPRYKIIEKRQSVAFWCNPISGHATLYWYQQILGQGPKLLIQFQNNGVVDDSQLPKDRFSAERLKGVDSTLKIQPAKLEDSAVYLCASRHWGRGRTNEKLFFGSGTQLSVL.

The chain couples TRBV30 to TRBJ1-2; D not resolved. The CDR3 has 12 amino acids. Trimming removed 2 bases at V and 6 bases at J, with 10 bases between. Germline V CDR1 and CDR2: GTSNPN, SVGIG (reference sequence). CDR3 nucleotide sequence: TGTGCCTGGAGTCCGGGGTCTAATGGCTACACCTTC. It translates to CAWSPGSNGYTF.

The gene calls are TRBV10-1 and TRBJ2-7; a possible D gene is TRBD2 (5 bases). Germline CDR1 is WNHNN and CDR2 is SYGVQD (reference sequence). There are 13 residues in the CDR3. V was trimmed by 0 bases and J by 7 bases, leaving 10 bases between them. CDR3 nucleotide sequence: TGCGCCAGCAGTGAGTCGAGGGTGGGAGAGCAGTACTTC. It yields the protein CASSESRVGEQYF.

The chain couples TRBV25-1 to TRBJ1-1; 7 bases match TRBD1. The V gene's germline CDR1 is MGHDK and CDR2 SYGVNS. There are 16 residues in the CDR3. V lost 3 bases to trimming and J lost 10 bases; unmatched junction nucleotides: 17. The CDR3 region is CASSDRTGHAPLRAFF. The DNA of the CDR3 is TGTGCCAGCAGTGACCGGACAGGTCACGCGCCGCTCCGAGCTTTCTTT. Full variable domain (remainder filled in from reference TRBV25-1 and TRBJ1-1): EADIYQTPRYLVIGTGKKITLECSQTMGHDKMYWYQQDPGMELHLIHYSYGVNSTEKGDLSSESTVSRIRTEHFPLTLESARPSHTSQYLCASSDRTGHAPLRAFFGQGTRLTVV.

This clone occurred a few times. CDR3 in DNA: TGCGCCAGCAGCTCTAGGGACAGGGTGGGCACTGAAGCTTTCTTT. Translating gives CASSSRDRVGTEAFF. The V gene is TRBV5-1, the J gene TRBJ1-1; 9 positions match TRBD1. Germline-derived CDR1 and CDR2 are SGHRS and YFSETQ. The trim removed 3 bases at V and 4 bases at J, leaving 7 bases unmatched. This CDR3 has 15 amino acids.

Concerning this clone itself: The germline gene is not matched at one end of the junction; a read error may be the cause. The chain uses TRBV11-2 and TRBJ2-3, with 11 bases aligning to TRBD1. CDR1 SGHAT and CDR2 FQNNGV come from the germline V gene. CDR3 length: 15 residues. As DNA, the CDR3 is TGTGCCTGCAGCTTACCGGGACAGGGGGGAAATACGCAGTATTTT. This gives the protein CACSLPGQGGNTQYF.

The V gene is TRBV6-5, the J gene TRBJ2-7; D is possibly TRBD2 (5 bases). Germline V gives CDR1 MNHEY, CDR2 SVGAGI. V lost 2 bases to trimming and J lost 0 bases, with 11 bases between them. CDR3 length equals 15 residues. The CDR3 coding sequence is TGTGCCAGCAGTTACGACGGTAGCGTCTCCTACGAGCAGTACTTC. Translating gives CASSYDGSVSYEQYF.

The genes are TRBV14 and TRBJ1-3, with 9 bases identical to TRBD1. Germline-derived CDR1 and CDR2 are SGHDN and FVKESK. The ends lost 1 base at V and 7 bases at J; junction bases unmatched: 11. The CDR3 contains 17 residues. The CDR3 loop is CASSQVGQGFKGNTIYF. DNA of the CDR3: TGTGCCAGCAGCCAAGTGGGACAGGGTTTTAAAGGGAACACCATATATTTT. The full variable domain, its missing parts supplied by reference TRBV14 and TRBJ1-3, is EAGVTQFPSHSVIEKGQTVTLRCDPISGHDNLYWYRRVMGKEIKFLLHFVKESKQDESGMPNNRFLAERTGGTYSTLKVQPAELEDSGVYFCASSQVGQGFKGNTIYFGEGSWLTVV.

This chain links TRBV28 with TRBJ1-1, with 9 bases matching TRBD1. The CDR3 length is 16 residues. J lost 8 bases, V lost 2 bases, and 12 bases had no gene match. Germline-derived CDR1 and CDR2 are MDHEN and SYDVKM. CDR3 in amino acids: CASSLVDRGAWGEAFF. The DNA for the CDR3 is TGTGCCAGCAGTTTAGTAGACAGGGGGGCGTGGGGAGAAGCTTTCTTT.

The rearrangement uses TRBV28 and TRBJ2-1, with 7 bases identical to TRBD2. The J segment lost 11 bases and the V segment lost 7 bases, leaving 8 bases of the junction unmatched. The CDR3 is 12 residues long. Germline loops: CDR1 MDHEN, CDR2 SYDVKM. The chain's CDR3 is CASKTGLEKQFF. For the CDR3, the DNA is TGTGCCAGCAAAACCGGACTAGAAAAGCAGTTCTTC.

V and J are TRBV30 and TRBJ1-4; TRBD1 matches 7 bases. This CDR3 has 16 residues. Per the germline V gene, CDR1 is GTSNPN and CDR2 is SVGIG (reference sequence). The trim removed 5 bases at V and 0 bases at J, leaving 9 bases unmatched. CDR3 sequence (DNA): TGTGCCTGGGGTACCGGGACAGTGGCAACTAATGAAAAACTGTTTTTT. It encodes CAWGTGTVATNEKLFF.